These 20 T cell receptor beta chains came from one sample sequenced in a study of shared clonotypes between healthy human individuals. Measured with immunoSEQ multiplex PCR; TCRdb has only the in-frame clones, and not every one. Found here are some 2,100,000 clones, approximately 95% of them singletons; the top ten hold around 0.13%. The sequenced sample consisted of naive CD4+ T cells sorted from blood. The subset was: CD45RA+ positively selected. The receptors were sampled from a man younger than 30 in good health.

The chain joins TRBV18 to TRBJ1-6, with TRBD1 matching 7 bases. This CDR3 is built from 15 residues. CDR1 KGHSH and CDR2 LQKENI come from the germline V gene. Germline trimming cut 3 bases from V and 5 bases from J; bases unmatched to any gene: 4. CDR3 in DNA: TGTGCCAGCTCACCCGGACAGGAAAATAATTCACCCCTCCACTTT. It translates to CASSPGQENNSPLHF.

The V call is TRBV7-8, the J call TRBJ2-5; 7 nucleotides line up with TRBD1. Germline trimming cut 5 bases from V and 4 bases from J; bases unmatched to any gene: 13. The CDR3 has 16 amino acids. From germline, CDR1 is SGHVS and CDR2 FQNEAQ. Written as DNA, the CDR3 is TGTGCCAGCAGCATCGTGGCCGTAACAGGGGTAGAGACCCAGTACTTC. This gives the protein CASSIVAVTGVETQYF.

The count of this clone is one. The chain employs TRBV30 and TRBJ2-2; D might be TRBD1 (6 bases). The CDR3 has 13 residues. Trimming took 3 bases from V and 6 from J, leaving 11 bases between them. Germline lookup yields CDR1 GTSNPN and CDR2 SVGIG (reference sequence). Here the CDR3 reads CAWSTRGPGELFF. In nucleotides, the CDR3 is TGTGCCTGGAGCACCAGGGGCCCCGGGGAGCTGTTTTTT.

V and J are TRBV5-1 and TRBJ2-2; D is possibly TRBD2 (5 bases). Germline V gene sequence: CDR1 SGHRS, CDR2 YFSETQ. V gave up 4 bases and J gave up 0 bases, with 13 bases separating them. The CDR3 covers 16 residues. For the CDR3, the DNA is TGCGCCAGCAGCCCCCCGGGGAGTGCGAACACCGGGGAGCTGTTTTTT. This encodes CASSPPGSANTGELFF.

The gene calls are TRBV4-1 and TRBJ1-3, with D maybe TRBD1 (6 bases). Germline V gives CDR1 MGHRA, CDR2 YSYEKL. The CDR3 contains 19 residues. Trimming removed 4 bases from V and 3 bases from J, with 25 bases in between. The CDR3 is CASSPGQPLPSRDGNTIYF. The CDR3 bases are TGCGCCAGCAGCCCCGGACAGCCCTTGCCATCCAGGGATGGAAACACCATATATTTT.

This chain joins TRBV2 and TRBJ2-1; D is unclear. The ends were cut back, 6 bases at V and 13 bases at J, with 16 bases in the middle. The germline V gene encodes CDR1 SNHLY and CDR2 FYNNEI. The CDR3 spans 12 residues. CDR3 sequence reads: CASRSKKAVQFF. The CDR3 region has the DNA TGTGCCAGCAGGAGCAAGAAGGCCGTTCAGTTCTTC.

The J gene is TRBJ2-7, the V gene TRBV11-2; perhaps TRBD1 as D (6 bases). This CDR3 is 14 amino acids long. V gave up 7 bases and J gave up 5 bases, with 18 bases separating them. Per the germline V gene, CDR1 is SGHAT and CDR2 is FQNNGV. The chain's CDR3 is CASTQGHRVNEQYF. The CDR3 DNA follows: TGTGCCAGCACCCAAGGCCACAGGGTAAACGAGCAGTACTTC.

On this clone: The same CDR3 can be traced to other DNA sequences in this sample. The chain is built from TRBV7-6 and TRBJ2-5; D unresolved. The V gene's germline CDR1 is SGHVS and CDR2 FNYEAQ. CDR3 length: 12 residues. V gave up 0 bases and J gave up 4 bases, with 3 bases separating them. The CDR3 DNA sequence: TGTGCCAGCAGCTTAGCGAGAGAGACCCAGTACTTC. Encoded protein: CASSLARETQYF.

This clone was seen a few times. The identical CDR3 is also encoded by other nucleotide sequences in the sample. The chain links TRBV6-5 to TRBJ2-7; 10 nucleotides align to TRBD1. CDR3 length equals 15 residues. The junction had 5 bases not matched to a gene; V was cut back by 2 bases and J by 4 bases. Looked up from germline, CDR1 is MNHEY and CDR2 is SVGAGI. CDR3 in DNA: TGTGCCAGCAGTTACCGGGACAGGGGAGTTTACGAGCAGTACTTC. The encoded protein is CASSYRDRGVYEQYF.

J is TRBJ2-2 and V is TRBV19; 7 bases line up with TRBD2. The V gene's germline CDR1 is LNHDA and CDR2 SQIVND (reference sequence). This CDR3 contains 13 residues. V lost 8 bases to trimming and J lost 5 bases; unmatched junction nucleotides: 5. In DNA, the CDR3 is TGTGCCAGTTGGGAGGGTACTACCGGGGAGCTGTTTTTT. Amino acids: CASWEGTTGELFF.

The chain recombines TRBV11-2 with TRBJ2-3; 7 bases are a match to TRBD2. From germline, CDR1 is SGHAT and CDR2 FQNNGV. The CDR3 is made up of 16 amino acids. The trim removed 1 base at V and 0 bases at J, leaving 4 bases unmatched. The CDR3 loop reads CASSLGRRGSTDTQYF. CDR3 coding DNA: TGTGCCAGCAGCTTAGGCCGGCGGGGGAGCACAGATACGCAGTATTTT.

Worth noting for this clone: An end of the junction differs from the germline gene, which may be a read error. V gene TRBV10-3 combines with J gene TRBJ1-2; D remains ambiguous. Germline CDR1 is ENHRY and CDR2 is SYGVKD. This CDR3 has 13 residues. In DNA form, the CDR3 reads TGTGCCATCAGTGAGTCTTTAGGGCCCGCATCTCAATTC. This sequence encodes CAISESLGPASQF.

This chain connects TRBV4-1 to TRBJ2-7, with D hard to call. The V and J ends lost 5 bases and 0 bases respectively, with 14 bases between them. The V gene's germline CDR1 is MGHRA and CDR2 YSYEKL. The CDR3 contains 15 residues. In nucleotides, the CDR3 is TGCGCCAGCAGCACATTACAGATAAGCTCCTACGAGCAGTACTTC. Translation gives CASSTLQISSYEQYF.

This chain uses TRBV12-5 with TRBJ1-5; D is undetermined. Trimming took 2 bases from V and 3 from J, leaving 8 bases between them. CDR1 is LGHNT and CDR2 is FRNRAP in the germline V gene. CDR3 length equals 14 residues. CDR3 in amino acids: CASGLIRDNQPQHF. The CDR3 DNA reads as TGTGCTAGTGGTTTGATCCGGGACAATCAGCCCCAGCATTTT.

The V and J genes are TRBV4-3 and TRBJ1-1; D perhaps matches TRBD1 (5 bases). V was cut by 5 bases and J by 4 bases, with 14 bases left in between. Germline CDR1 and CDR2: LGHNA and YSLEER. The CDR3 is 14 residues long. CDR3 DNA sequence: TGCGCCAGCAGCAAACAAATCGGGGGCACTGAAGCTTTCTTT. This encodes CASSKQIGGTEAFF.

Points on this clone: This CDR3 is also generated by other DNA sequences in the sample. The rearrangement uses TRBV11-2 and TRBJ2-7; maybe TRBD1 (5 bases). The CDR3 is 14 amino acids. Germline CDR1 reads SGHAT; CDR2 reads FQNNGV. V gave up 1 base and J gave up 3 bases, with 10 bases separating them. The CDR3 DNA reads as TGTGCCAGCAGCTTAGTCTCAGGGAACTACGAGCAGTACTTC. This gives the protein CASSLVSGNYEQYF.

This chain joins TRBV7-2 and TRBJ1-3; D call uncertain. V dropped 6 bases and J dropped 0 bases, with 6 bases sitting between them. The CDR3 covers 13 residues. The germline V gene encodes CDR1 SGHTA and CDR2 FQGNSA. The CDR3 region is CASRGSSGNTIYF. As DNA, the CDR3 is TGTGCCAGCAGGGGTAGCTCTGGAAACACCATATATTTT.

The V call is TRBV19, the J call TRBJ1-5; D is perhaps TRBD1 (5 bases). This CDR3 spans 15 amino acids. The V end was cut by 0 bases, the J end by 0 bases, with 6 bases between. The germline V gene encodes CDR1 LNHDA and CDR2 SQIVND (reference sequence). CDR3 nucleotides: TGTGCCAGTAGTATAGACGGGACTAGCAATCAGCCCCAGCATTTT. This gives the protein CASSIDGTSNQPQHF.

The chain uses TRBV30 and TRBJ2-5; 8 bases align to TRBD2. With V trimmed by 3 bases and J by 2 bases, 8 bases remained unmatched. Germline-derived CDR1 and CDR2 are GTSNPN and SVGIG (reference sequence). There are 15 residues in the CDR3. CDR3 DNA: TGTGCCTGGAGCCAGGGCGGGGGGCCTCAAGAGACCCAGTACTTC. It translates to CAWSQGGGPQETQYF.

The V and J genes are TRBV29-1 and TRBJ2-7, with D uncertain. Germline CDR1 reads SQVTM; CDR2 reads ANQGSEA. Trimming pared 4 bases from V and 0 bases from J, leaving 13 bases between. CDR3 length equals 14 residues. CDR3 in amino acids: CSVGTRRPSYEQYF. The CDR3 DNA reads TGCAGCGTTGGGACCAGGAGACCCTCCTACGAGCAGTACTTC.